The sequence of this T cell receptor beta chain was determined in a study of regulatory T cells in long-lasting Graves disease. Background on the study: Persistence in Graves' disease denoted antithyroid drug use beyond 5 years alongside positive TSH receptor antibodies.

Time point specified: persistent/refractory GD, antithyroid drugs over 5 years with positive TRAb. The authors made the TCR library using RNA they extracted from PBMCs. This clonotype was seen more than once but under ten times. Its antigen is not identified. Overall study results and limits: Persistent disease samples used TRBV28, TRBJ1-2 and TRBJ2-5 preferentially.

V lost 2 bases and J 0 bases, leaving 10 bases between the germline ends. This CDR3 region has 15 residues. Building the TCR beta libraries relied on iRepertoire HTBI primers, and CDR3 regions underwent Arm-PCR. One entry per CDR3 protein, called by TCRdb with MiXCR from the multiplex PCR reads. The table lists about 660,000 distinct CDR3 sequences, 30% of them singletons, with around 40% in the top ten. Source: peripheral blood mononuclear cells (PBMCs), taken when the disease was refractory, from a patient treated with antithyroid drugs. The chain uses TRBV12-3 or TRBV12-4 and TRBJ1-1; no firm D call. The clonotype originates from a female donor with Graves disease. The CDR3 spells CASSLKPILNTEAFF. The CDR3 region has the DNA TGTGCCAGCAGTTTAAAGCCGATTCTGAACACTGAAGCTTTCTTT.